Below are 19 T cell receptor beta chains sequenced from a single sample in a study of T cell responses to AZD1222 COVID-19 vaccine. The protocol was immunoSEQ multiplex PCR, while the TCRdb copy is restricted to in-frame clones and leaves out a portion. The sample yields 95,000 to 150,000 clones, about 85% seen once. The material was peripheral blood, obtained on day 0 of AZD1222 vaccination. The receptor source for this set is an adult in good health.

The V and J genes are TRBV15 and TRBJ1-2; 7 bases line up with TRBD1. V dropped 2 bases and J dropped 8; count of bases not matched to a gene: 17. The CDR3 has 17 amino acids. The germline V gene has CDR1 LNHNV and CDR2 YYDKDF (reference sequence). CDR3 DNA sequence: TGTGCCACCAGCAGACAAGACCCGACAGGGCCTGGAGAGGGCTACACCTTC. Translation: CATSRQDPTGPGEGYTF. The whole variable domain, filled in from reference TRBV15 and TRBJ1-2, reads DAMVIQNPRYQVTQFGKPVTLSCSQTLNHNVMYWYQQKSSQAPKLLFHYYDKDFNNEADTPDNFQSRRPNTSFCFLDIRSPGLGDTAMYLCATSRQDPTGPGEGYTFGSGTRLTVV.

As concerns this clone: Distinct nucleotide sequences in the sample also encode this CDR3. The chain carries TRBV6-4 and TRBJ2-3, with D maybe TRBD2 (7 bases). CDR3 size: 13 residues. Germline CDR1 and CDR2: MRHNA and SNTAGT. Trimming took off 5 bases at V and 2 bases at J, with 8 bases between the two ends. CDR3 residues: CASSRGATDTQYF. The CDR3 DNA follows: TGTGCCAGCAGTCGGGGGGCCACAGATACGCAGTATTTT.

The rearrangement links TRBV28 to TRBJ1-1; D is possibly TRBD1 (5 bases). This CDR3 spans 15 amino acids. With 10 bases removed from V and 0 bases from J, the gap between germline ends came to 18 bases. Germline V gene data show CDR1 as MDHEN and CDR2 as SYDVKM. The CDR3 DNA is TGTGCCACACACCCCCCGCGGGGGATGAACACTGAAGCTTTCTTT. Translation: CATHPPRGMNTEAFF.

The genes are TRBV6-5 and TRBJ1-1; D gene unclear. With 0 bases removed from V and 10 bases from J, the gap between germline ends came to 15 bases. This CDR3 spans 14 amino acids. CDR1 and CDR2 from the germline V gene are MNHEY and SVGAGI. The chain's CDR3 is CASSYSTQIGGAFF. For the CDR3, the DNA is TGTGCCAGCAGTTACTCGACCCAGATAGGAGGAGCTTTCTTT.

The chain uses TRBV7-3 and TRBJ2-3; a possible D gene is TRBD2 (5 bases). The CDR3 has 15 amino acids. The germline V and J ends were trimmed by 0 bases and 2 bases, with 9 bases remaining between them. Germline assignment: CDR1 SGHTA and CDR2 FQGTGA. The CDR3 DNA is TGTGCCAGCAGCTTAACGGACCGGGACACAGATACGCAGTATTTT. This gives the protein CASSLTDRDTDTQYF.

This clone was seen at least ten times. This specimen includes other DNA sequences encoding the same CDR3. The chain recombines TRBV5-1 with TRBJ2-3; D remains ambiguous. Trimming left V 0 bases short and J 2 bases short, with 1 base between. Germline V CDR1 and CDR2: SGHRS, YFSETQ. This CDR3 is 12 amino acids long. The CDR3 region is CASSLDTDTQYF. The CDR3 nucleotides read TGCGCCAGCAGCTTGGACACAGATACGCAGTATTTT.

This clone has a single count. This CDR3 is also generated by other DNA sequences in the sample. The chain has TRBV18 and TRBJ2-5; no clear D gene. The CDR3 covers 11 residues. V lost 5 bases, J lost 1 base, and 2 bases lay in between. The germline gives CDR1 KGHSH, CDR2 LQKENI. CDR3 in amino acids: CASSTQETQYF. CDR3 nucleotides: TGTGCCAGCTCAACCCAAGAGACCCAGTACTTC.

The chain uses TRBV3-1 (or the pseudogene TRBV3-2) and TRBJ2-2; D gene unclear. The germline gives CDR1 LGHDT, CDR2 YNNKEL (reference sequence). The CDR3 totals 13 residues. Trimming removed 4 bases from V and 4 bases from J, with 7 bases in between. Here the CDR3 DNA reads TGTGCCAGCAGCCTGGTCGTCACCGGGGAGCTGTTTTTT. It translates to CASSLVVTGELFF.

The chain employs TRBV12-3 or TRBV12-4 and TRBJ2-5; D not resolved. This CDR3 is built from 11 residues. V lost 3 bases and J lost 6, with 5 bases in between. For the CDR3, the DNA is TGTGCCAGCAGTTTGGCACAGACCCAGTACTTC. Its translation: CASSLAQTQYF.

This clone appeared a few times. The gene calls are TRBV6-5 and TRBJ1-5; D remains ambiguous. CDR1 and CDR2 (germline): MNHEY, SVGAGI. V was clipped by 2 bases and J by 3 bases, with 5 bases between them. The CDR3 spans 13 residues. As DNA, the CDR3 is TGTGCCAGCAGTTACAGATACAATCAGCCCCAGCATTTT. Encoded protein: CASSYRYNQPQHF.

The rearrangement uses TRBV19 and TRBJ2-7; a weak D match, TRBD1 (5 bases). Trimming cost V 5 bases and J 3 bases, with 14 bases left between them. Germline CDR1 reads LNHDA; CDR2 reads SQIVND (reference sequence). The CDR3 contains 14 residues. In DNA, the CDR3 is TGTGCCAGTAGTTCGCGACAGTTACACTACGAGCAGTACTTC. Protein sequence: CASSSRQLHYEQYF.

The chain uses TRBV6-6 and TRBJ1-4, with D maybe TRBD1 (6 bases). Trimming removed 6 bases from V and 4 bases from J, with 12 bases in between. The germline CDR1 and CDR2 sequences are MNHNY and SVGAGI (reference sequence). The CDR3 is made up of 14 amino acids. CDR3 in DNA: TGTGCCAGCAGCTTGACAGGAAGTAATGAAAAACTGTTTTTT. Translated, it gives CASSLTGSNEKLFF.

The chain employs TRBV9 and TRBJ1-2, with D tentatively TRBD1 (5 bases). The ends were cut back, 3 bases at V and 4 bases at J, with 10 bases in the middle. Germline V gene sequence: CDR1 SGDLS, CDR2 YYNGEE. This CDR3 spans 13 amino acids. The CDR3 sequence is CASSATDAYGYTF. DNA for the CDR3: TGTGCCAGCAGCGCGACAGACGCCTATGGCTACACCTTC. The full variable domain, in which reference TRBV9 and TRBJ1-2 provide the parts outside the CDR3, is DSGVTQTPKHLITATGQRVTLRCSPRSGDLSVYWYQQSLDQGLQFLIQYYNGEERAKGNILERFSAQQFPDLHSELNLSSLELGDSALYFCASSATDAYGYTFGSGTRLTVV.

The chain combines TRBV5-1 with TRBJ2-7, with D perhaps matching TRBD2 (5 bases). V lost 5 bases to trimming and J lost 5 bases, with 14 bases between them. Germline-derived CDR1 and CDR2 are SGHRS and YFSETQ. This CDR3 is 13 amino acids long. CDR3 sequence reads: CASSEGRRNEQYF. The CDR3, as DNA: TGCGCCAGCAGTGAGGGAAGAAGAAACGAGCAGTACTTC.

This chain links TRBV28 with TRBJ1-6, with D unclear. V lost 2 bases and J 0 bases, leaving 8 bases between the germline ends. The germline CDR1 and CDR2 sequences are MDHEN and SYDVKM. The CDR3 has 16 amino acids. The CDR3, as DNA: TGTGCCAGCAGTTTAAACCCGAGCTCCTATAATTCACCCCTCCACTTT. It codes for CASSLNPSSYNSPLHF.

This clone was found many times. This chain uses TRBV28 with TRBJ2-7; 12 nucleotides agree with TRBD2. The CDR3 runs 18 residues. The junction had 12 bases not matched to a gene; V was cut back by 3 bases and J by 3 bases. Germline V CDR1 and CDR2: MDHEN, SYDVKM. CDR3 in DNA: TGTGCCAGCAGTTTCGTCGGACTAGCGGGGCCCCTAAACTACGAGCAGTACTTC. Its translation: CASSFVGLAGPLNYEQYF.

The rearrangement uses TRBV11-3 and TRBJ2-5; 7 positions agree with TRBD2. CDR1 is SGHNT and CDR2 is YENEEA in the germline V gene. Trimming removed 1 base from V and 5 bases from J; junction bases left unmatched: 4. CDR3 size: 14 residues. The CDR3 DNA reads TGTGCCAGCAGCTTAGGGGGGGGACGGGAGACCCAGTACTTC. It translates to CASSLGGGRETQYF.

This clone turned up a few times. The J gene is TRBJ2-1, the V gene TRBV4-2; D perhaps matches TRBD2 (5 bases). The V end was cut by 0 bases, the J end by 1 base, with 10 bases between. Germline V gene lookup returns CDR1 LGHNA and CDR2 YNFKEQ. The CDR3 has 16 residues. The CDR3 loop is CASSQDGSGSYNEQFF. CDR3 nucleotides: TGTGCCAGCAGCCAAGATGGGTCGGGGTCCTACAATGAGCAGTTCTTC.

This chain links TRBV7-2 with TRBJ1-2; TRBD1 might be the D (5 bases). V was trimmed by 5 bases and J by 8 bases, leaving 18 bases between them. This CDR3 is built from 14 residues. Germline CDR1 reads SGHTA; CDR2 reads FQGNSA. As DNA, the CDR3 is TGTGCCAGCAGCCCCCGACAAGCCCAGGGCGGCTACACCTTC. It codes for CASSPRQAQGGYTF.